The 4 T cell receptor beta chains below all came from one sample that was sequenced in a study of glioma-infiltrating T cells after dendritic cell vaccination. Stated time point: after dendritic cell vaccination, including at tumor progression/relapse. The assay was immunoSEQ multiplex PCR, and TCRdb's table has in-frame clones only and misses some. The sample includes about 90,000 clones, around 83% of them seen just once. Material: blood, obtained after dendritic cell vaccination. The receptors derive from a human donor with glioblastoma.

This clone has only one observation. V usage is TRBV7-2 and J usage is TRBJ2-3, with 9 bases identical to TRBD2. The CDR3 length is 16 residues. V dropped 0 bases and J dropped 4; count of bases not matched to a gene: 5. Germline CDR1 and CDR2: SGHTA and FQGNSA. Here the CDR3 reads CASSLAGSGGPDTQYF. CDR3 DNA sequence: TGTGCCAGCAGCTTAGCAGGTAGCGGGGGACCAGATACGCAGTATTTT.

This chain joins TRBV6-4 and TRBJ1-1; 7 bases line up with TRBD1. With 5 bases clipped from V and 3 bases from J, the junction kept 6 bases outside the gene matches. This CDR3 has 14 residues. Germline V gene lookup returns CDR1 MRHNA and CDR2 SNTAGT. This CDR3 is CASSQDRQDTEAFF. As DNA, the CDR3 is TGTGCCAGCAGTCAGGACAGGCAGGACACTGAAGCTTTCTTT.

Written as DNA, the CDR3 is TGTGCCAGCTCACCTCAATACGGATTATCGGGTGGCTACACCTTC. This translates into CASSPQYGLSGGYTF. The chain joins TRBV18 to TRBJ1-2; D call uncertain. Trimming took 3 bases from V and 7 from J, leaving 18 bases between them. Germline assignment: CDR1 KGHSH and CDR2 LQKENI. The CDR3 contains 15 residues.

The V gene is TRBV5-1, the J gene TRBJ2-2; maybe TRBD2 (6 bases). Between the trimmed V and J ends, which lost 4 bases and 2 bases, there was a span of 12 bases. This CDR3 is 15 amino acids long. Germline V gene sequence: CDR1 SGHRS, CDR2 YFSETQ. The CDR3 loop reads CASSRGGDNTGELFF. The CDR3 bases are TGCGCCAGCAGCCGGGGCGGGGACAACACCGGGGAGCTGTTTTTT.